The 25 T cell receptor beta chains below all came from one sample that was sequenced in a study of patients with pleural tuberculosis. Via MiXCR, TCRdb re-called the reads, giving one row per CDR3 protein. Of 25,000 to 30,000 distinct CDR3 sequences in the sample, 18% were seen once. The sequencing sample was made of peripheral blood. The receptors were gathered from a human donor with pleural tuberculosis.

In this sample, this clonotype turned up many times. The chain is built from TRBV2 and TRBJ2-7; 8 positions agree with TRBD1. In germline, CDR1 is SNHLY, CDR2 FYNNEI. V lost 3 bases, J lost 6 bases, and 1 base stayed unmatched. This CDR3 comprises 12 residues. For the CDR3, the DNA is TGTGCCAGCAGTGAGCAGGGGGCCGAGCAGTACTTC. Protein: CASSEQGAEQYF.

This clonotype occurred many times. V and J are TRBV7-9 and TRBJ2-5; no definite D call. V was shortened by 6 bases and J by 1 base, with 9 bases between the two germline ends. Germline CDR1 and CDR2: SEHNR and FQNEAQ (reference sequence). CDR3 length: 13 residues. CDR3 nucleotides: TGTGCCAGCAGTCATGTTCTCCAAGAGACCCAGTACTTC. The encoded protein is CASSHVLQETQYF.

Many counts were recorded for this clonotype. The V gene is TRBV5-1, the J gene TRBJ2-1; possibly TRBD1 or TRBD2 for D (5 bases each). V dropped 0 bases and J dropped 7 bases, with 14 bases sitting between them. The CDR3 runs 15 residues. From germline, CDR1 is SGHRS and CDR2 YFSETQ. CDR3 amino acids: CASSLGASRANEQFF. The CDR3 bases are TGCGCCAGCAGCTTGGGAGCTAGCAGGGCGAATGAGCAGTTCTTC.

This clonotype was detected once. The CDR3 region has the DNA TGTGCCAGCAGTTACTCGAAGTCGAACACTGAAGCTTTCTTT. Its protein product is CASSYSKSNTEAFF. V and J are TRBV6-2 or TRBV6-3 and TRBJ1-1, with no clear D. The germline V gene has CDR1 MNHEY and CDR2 SVGEGT. V shed 0 bases and J shed 1 base, with 6 bases lying between them. There are 14 residues in the CDR3.

The V and J genes are TRBV27 and TRBJ2-1, with a possible D match to TRBD2 (6 bases). V lost 3 bases, J lost 6 bases, and 9 bases lay in between. In germline, CDR1 is MNHEY, CDR2 SMNVEV (reference sequence). CDR3 length equals 13 residues. CDR3: CASSFGGTNEQFF. The CDR3 DNA follows: TGTGCCAGCAGTTTTGGCGGGACCAATGAGCAGTTCTTC.

This clonotype was seen at least ten times. The V call is TRBV20-1, the J call TRBJ2-7; no reliable D call. The length of the CDR3 is 13 residues. CDR1 and CDR2 (germline): DFQATT, SNEGSKA (reference sequence). V lost 6 bases to trimming and J lost 0 bases, with 12 bases between them. In DNA, the CDR3 is TGCAGTGCCAAGACTTCGAGCTCCTACGAGCAGTACTTC. Protein sequence: CSAKTSSSYEQYF.

By its share, this clonotype is medium-sized. The rearrangement uses TRBV6-1 and TRBJ1-2; D not resolved. V was cut by 6 bases and J by 1 base, with 12 bases left in between. Germline V CDR1 and CDR2: MNHNS, SASEGT. The CDR3 is 14 residues long. CDR3 region: CASRARNYNYGYTF. The CDR3 bases are TGTGCCAGCAGGGCCCGGAACTATAACTATGGCTACACCTTC.

This clonotype has a handful of counts. One base away lies a much larger clone, so this may be a sequencing read error. The chain combines TRBV5-5 with TRBJ2-1; D possibly uses TRBD1 or TRBD2 (5 bases each). Germline CDR1 reads SGHKS; CDR2 reads YYEKEE (reference sequence). The V end was cut by 4 bases, the J end by 5 bases, with 10 bases between. There are 13 residues in the CDR3. Here the CDR3 reads CASSLQGDNEQFF. CDR3 sequence (DNA): TGTGCCAGCAGCCTTCAGGGAGACAATGAGCAGTTCTTC.

Ten or more counts support this clonotype. A much more abundant neighbour one base away suggests this may be a read error. V and J are TRBV18 and TRBJ1-1; D is unclear. The V gene's germline CDR1 is KGHSH and CDR2 LQKENI. The CDR3 loop spans 13 amino acids. V was cut by 1 base and J by 3 bases, with 6 bases left in between. This CDR3 reads CASSPLRDTEAFF. CDR3 nucleotide sequence: TGTGCCAGCTCACCACTCCGAGACACTGAAGCTTTCTTT.

This clonotype occurred many times. The chain joins TRBV28 to TRBJ2-1; D is uncertain. The V gene's germline CDR1 is MDHEN and CDR2 SYDVKM. The CDR3 is 14 residues long. The V end was cut by 2 bases, the J end by 6 bases, with 11 bases between. The CDR3 sequence is CASSLVETTNEQFF. CDR3 nucleotide sequence: TGTGCCAGCAGTTTAGTCGAAACAACCAATGAGCAGTTCTTC. Looking up the rest from reference TRBV28 and TRBJ2-1 gives the full variable domain: DVKVTQSSRYLVKRTGEKVFLECVQDMDHENMFWYRQDPGLGLRLIYFSYDVKMKEKGDIPEGYSVSREKKERFSLILESASTNQTSMYLCASSLVETTNEQFFGPGTRLTVL.

This clonotype was observed at least ten times. The rearrangement uses TRBV28 and TRBJ1-2, with D possibly being TRBD1 (6 bases). This CDR3 has 13 amino acids. Trimming pared 6 bases from V and 8 bases from J, leaving 16 bases between. Germline CDR1 reads MDHEN; CDR2 reads SYDVKM. CDR3: CASREQGGGGYTF. For the CDR3, the DNA is TGTGCCAGCAGAGAACAGGGCGGCGGGGGCTACACCTTC.

This clonotype showed up many times. The J gene is TRBJ1-1, the V gene TRBV19, with unresolved D. The CDR3 contains 11 residues. Germline CDR1 reads LNHDA; CDR2 reads SQIVND (reference sequence). V was shortened by 7 bases and J by 5 bases, with 8 bases between the two germline ends. The chain's CDR3 is CASTRWTEAFF. In DNA, the CDR3 is TGTGCCAGTACCCGCTGGACTGAAGCTTTCTTT.

This clonotype appeared many times. The gene calls are TRBV12-3 or TRBV12-4 and TRBJ1-1, with 8 bases matching TRBD1. Unmatched junction bases numbered 5, after V lost 4 bases and J lost 4 bases. The CDR3 contains 14 residues. CDR3 DNA: TGTGCCAGCAGTTCCTCTACAGGGGGCACTGAAGCTTTCTTT. It is translated as CASSSSTGGTEAFF.

This clonotype was detected many times. This chain connects TRBV27 to TRBJ2-7, with no clear D. The length of the CDR3 is 12 residues. The V end was cut by 5 bases, the J end by 7 bases, with 12 bases between. CDR1 and CDR2 (germline): MNHEY, SMNVEV (reference sequence). CDR3 DNA: TGTGCCAGCAGTCCCTACTCCGGTGAGCAGTACTTC. This encodes CASSPYSGEQYF.

The CDR3 DNA is TGCGCCAGCAGCCACCCCTCCGGGCAGGGGTGGCCCGGGGAGCTGTTTTTT. Amino acids: CASSHPSGQGWPGELFF. The chain combines TRBV4-3 with TRBJ2-2; maybe TRBD1 (6 bases). Looked up from germline, CDR1 is LGHNA and CDR2 is YSLEER. The length of the CDR3 is 17 residues. The V end was cut by 3 bases, the J end by 6 bases, with 20 bases between.

By sample share, this clonotype is medium-sized. This chain connects TRBV7-2 to TRBJ2-3, with a possible D match to TRBD2 (6 bases). The CDR3 loop spans 13 amino acids. Trimming removed 4 bases at V and 2 bases at J, with 7 bases between. Germline V gene sequence: CDR1 SGHTA, CDR2 FQGNSA. CDR3 sequence reads: CASSSDYTDTQYF. CDR3 nucleotide sequence: TGTGCCAGCAGCTCGGACTACACAGATACGCAGTATTTT.

This clonotype was detected ten times or more. The chain joins TRBV25-1 to TRBJ2-3; maybe TRBD2 (5 bases). Trimming took off 4 bases at V and 3 bases at J, with 14 bases between the two ends. Germline assignment: CDR1 MGHDK and CDR2 SYGVNS. This CDR3 is built from 15 residues. CDR3 residues: CASSVPGVGTDTQYF. The DNA for the CDR3 is TGTGCCAGCAGTGTCCCCGGGGTGGGGACAGATACGCAGTATTTT.

This clonotype was picked up many times. The gene calls are TRBV6-2 or TRBV6-3 and TRBJ2-2, with D perhaps matching TRBD1 (5 bases). The V end was cut by 8 bases, the J end by 0 bases, with 7 bases between. The CDR3 runs to 13 residues. Germline CDR1 MNHEY, CDR2 SVGEGT. CDR3 nucleotide sequence: TGTGCCAGCGGCAGGGCGAACACCGGGGAGCTGTTTTTT. The encoded protein is CASGRANTGELFF.

This clonotype was detected only a few times. The V gene is TRBV7-9, the J gene TRBJ2-7, with 10 bases that match TRBD1. CDR1 is SEHNR and CDR2 is FQNEAQ in the germline V gene (reference sequence). This CDR3 has 15 residues. V was clipped by 4 bases and J by 5 bases; unmatched bases: 8. The CDR3 protein is CASSSTGTGANEQYF. The CDR3 nucleotides read TGTGCCAGCAGCTCGACCGGGACAGGGGCTAACGAGCAGTACTTC.

There are many counts of this clonotype. The rearrangement uses TRBV5-4 and TRBJ2-3; 8 positions agree with TRBD2. Germline V gene data show CDR1 as SGHNT and CDR2 as YYREEE (reference sequence). With 4 bases clipped from V and 0 bases from J, the junction kept 10 bases outside the gene matches. The CDR3 has 17 amino acids. Here the CDR3 reads CASSRTSGLMSTDTQYF. CDR3 sequence (DNA): TGTGCCAGCAGCCGTACTAGCGGTCTCATGAGCACAGATACGCAGTATTTT.

This clonotype was seen many times. A much larger clone sits a single nucleotide away, making a read error possible. The chain recombines TRBV4-3 with TRBJ1-3; TRBD1 might be the D (6 bases). Germline assignment: CDR1 LGHNA and CDR2 YSLEER. The CDR3 is made up of 17 amino acids. This CDR3 is CASSQGGPTGSRNAIYF. The DNA of the CDR3 is TGCGCCAGCAGCCAAGGAGGTCCGACAGGAAGCCGAAACGCCATATATTTT.

This clonotype occurred many times. V and J are TRBV6-4 and TRBJ2-1, with D possibly TRBD1 on 6 matching bases. Trimming left V 4 bases short and J 2 bases short, with 6 bases between. The CDR3 has 13 residues. Germline CDR1 reads MRHNA; CDR2 reads SNTAGT. For the CDR3, the DNA is TGTGCCAGCAGTGGGGACACCTACAATGAGCAGTTCTTC. Residues: CASSGDTYNEQFF.

In this sample, this clonotype turned up many times. V gene TRBV20-1 combines with J gene TRBJ2-3, with D perhaps TRBD2 (7 bases). Germline-derived CDR1 and CDR2 are DFQATT and SNEGSKA (reference sequence). The V gene lost 0 bases and the J gene lost 5 bases, with 18 bases spanning the gap. This CDR3 spans 16 amino acids. The CDR3 bases are TGCAGTGCTAGAGAAAGTCGAGGGGGGGGGCTAGATACGCAGTATTTT. Translation: CSARESRGGGLDTQYF.

Note on this clonotype: A read error may explain this, as a much larger clone is one base away. V gene TRBV4-1 combines with J gene TRBJ1-2; 10 nucleotides agree with TRBD1. CDR3 length: 14 residues. Trimming removed 5 bases from V and 8 bases from J; junction bases left unmatched: 8. The germline gives CDR1 MGHRA, CDR2 YSYEKL. The CDR3 is CASSTPGTGEGYTF. The CDR3, as DNA: TGCGCCAGCAGCACCCCCGGGACAGGGGAAGGCTACACCTTC.

This clonotype showed up many times. The chain joins TRBV6-1 to TRBJ2-3; D possibly corresponds to TRBD2 (8 bases). The CDR3 is 16 residues long. Germline assignment: CDR1 MNHNS and CDR2 SASEGT. V was shortened by 6 bases and J by 2 bases, with 18 bases between the two germline ends. DNA of the CDR3: TGTGCCAGCAGCCCGGGGGGGGACAGATACACAGATACGCAGTATTTT. Its protein is CASSPGGDRYTDTQYF.